The rows below give T cell receptor beta chains drawn from one sample of a study of cytomegalovirus exposure and HLA in healthy donors. Measured with immunoSEQ multiplex PCR; TCRdb has only the in-frame clones, and not every one. The table has 270,000 or so clones, just over 85% seen once; the top ten hold roughly 4%. The sample was PBMCs. These receptors were collected from a man in his forties in good health and CMV-seropositive. Both conserved end residues are part of each CDR3.

len,v_gene,CDR3aa
16,TRBV27,CASTPTGGRLYNEQFF
14,TRBV28,CASGGDRVLLEQYF
13,TRBV10-3,CATQFRVNTEAFF
15,TRBV6-1,CASSEAGQGLREQYF
17,TRBV14,CASSQEPPGRDAYEQYF
14,TRBV6-4,CASSDGGRTDTQYF
15,TRBV5-1,CASSLAEGRSYEQYF
13,TRBV5-1,CASGHRQGGEQYF
15,TRBV5-4,CASSFTGRSGNTIYF
15,TRBV4-3,CASSQEYYWNTEAFF
15,TRBV6-5,CASSYDRSGNQPQHF
17,TRBV28,CASSFRYRVSSYNEQFF
13,TRBV27,CASSEGTSSEQFF
16,TRBV6-5,CASSYSRGGAYNEQFF
15,TRBV7-9,CASSSRLGAPYEQYF
14,TRBV30,CAWSRGLETDEQFF
13,TRBV19,CASTPSGGNEQFF
14,TRBV11-2,CASSPMNSRDEQFF
16,TRBV28,CASSPISGQLNTEAFF
17,TRBV5-5,CASSLVQAKGVNQPQHF
14,TRBV7-9,CASSFTVSAYEQYF
13,TRBV27,CASSWDREGEQYF
15,TRBV7-9,CASSRGQATNEKLFF
15,TRBV27,CASSFITGDEDTQYF
17,TRBV28,CASRSAPGQSMNTEAFF
12,TRBV6-5,CASSDSRYEQYF
14,TRBV7-3,CASSLTGGGQTQYF
13,TRBV19,CASSILVNQPQHF
13,TRBV28,CAGRRHLNTEAFF
16,TRBV7-6,CASRPQAETSTDTQYF
18,TRBV27,CASNPGLAGPGSYNEQFF
14,TRBV9,CASSGSGVKETQYF
14,TRBV5-1,CASSLRQGKETQYF
17,TRBV5-1,CASSLDRTGLSSYEQYF
14,TRBV5-1,CASSSAGGAGGYTF
16,TRBV27,CASSLRGSSGANVLTF
15,TRBV6-6,CASSYAPGQLYGYTF
14,TRBV7-9,CASSPGQGISEQYF
16,TRBV10-3,CAISESGLAGGETQYF
12,TRBV10-1,CASSESGGPQFF
15,TRBV4-1,CASSQTGTGINEQYF
15,TRBV9,CASSVSGSSYNEQFF
14,TRBV29-1,CSVDGGRGQETQYF
17,TRBV4-3,CASSQDMSGPSSYEQYF
15,TRBV5-1,CASSPVAGSSYEQYF
16,TRBV2,CASISMAGPGTGELFF
14,TRBV7-9,CASSSRGGSETQYF
14,TRBV28,CASSVGQLDQPQHF
15,TRBV7-3,CASSLNLAGVDEQFF
14,TRBV19,CASSAETLSNEQFF
13,TRBV2,CASTGQGRGEQYF
16,TRBV18,CASSPRGQRNTGELFF
15,TRBV6-5,CASSYSTVGAGKLFF
16,TRBV6-6,CASSYSPLGGTYEQYF
15,TRBV11-1,CASSPRDGGTYEQYF
15,TRBV5-1,CASSLRTREAETQYF
15,TRBV19,CASSINGRGSEKLFF
15,TRBV19,CASSMGTALNYEQYF
15,TRBV6-5,CASRAGLAGGGEQYF